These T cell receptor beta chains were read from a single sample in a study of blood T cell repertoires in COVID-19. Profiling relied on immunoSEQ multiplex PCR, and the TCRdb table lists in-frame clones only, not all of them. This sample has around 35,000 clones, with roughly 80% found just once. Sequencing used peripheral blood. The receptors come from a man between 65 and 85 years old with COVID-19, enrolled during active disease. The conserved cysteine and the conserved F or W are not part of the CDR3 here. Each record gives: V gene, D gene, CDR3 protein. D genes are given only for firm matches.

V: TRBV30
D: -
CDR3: AWRPTRVEKNNEQF

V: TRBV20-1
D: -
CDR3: SLRTNYEQY

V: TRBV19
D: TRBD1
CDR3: ASTTTGTGIYEQY

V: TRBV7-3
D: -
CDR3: ASSPGTGNEQF

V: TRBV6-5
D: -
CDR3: ASSYFWSPGNTIY

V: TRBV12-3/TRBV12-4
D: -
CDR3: ASILNEAEKAF

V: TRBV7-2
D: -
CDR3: ASSLTGTPGNTIY

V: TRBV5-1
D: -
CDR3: ASSFQGRADTQY

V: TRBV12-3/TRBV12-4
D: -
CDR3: VSSLSGGEAF

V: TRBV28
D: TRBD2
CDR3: ASSSLGLAGLDTQY

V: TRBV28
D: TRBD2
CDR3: ASSSRLAGVTYEQY

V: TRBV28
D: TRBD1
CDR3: ASSLTQGVRGYT

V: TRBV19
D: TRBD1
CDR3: ASRRQGAWNEQY

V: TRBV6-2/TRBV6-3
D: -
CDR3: ASSFGPSSYNEQF

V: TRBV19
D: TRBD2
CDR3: ASTRGTSGRATYNEQF

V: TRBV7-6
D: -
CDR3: ASSLGLTGHAGNTIY

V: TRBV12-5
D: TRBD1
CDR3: ASGLGQGEAF

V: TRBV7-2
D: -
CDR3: ASSALGGGQPQH

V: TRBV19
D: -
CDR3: ASSPPRSPTEAF

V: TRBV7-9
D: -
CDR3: ASSISRGGVLNYGYT

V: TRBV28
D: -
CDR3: ASSFDRESVWPQH

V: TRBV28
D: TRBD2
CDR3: ASSLQGIRLAGGEQY

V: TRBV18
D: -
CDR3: ASSPGSPKNIQY

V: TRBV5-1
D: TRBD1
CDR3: ASSLSGQAATSPLH

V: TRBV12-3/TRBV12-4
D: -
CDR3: ASSPGQNEQF

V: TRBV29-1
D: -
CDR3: SVDEQGTYEQY

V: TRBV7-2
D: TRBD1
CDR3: ASSSQGVSQETQY

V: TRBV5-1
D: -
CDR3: ASSPGGRQDYEQY

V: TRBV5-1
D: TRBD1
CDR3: ASRLTGEGTDTQY

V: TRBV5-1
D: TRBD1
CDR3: ASSLGGPGANVLT

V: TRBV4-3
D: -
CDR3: ASSQAVQVNEKLF

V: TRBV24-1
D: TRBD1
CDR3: ATSDRGQGSHQPQH

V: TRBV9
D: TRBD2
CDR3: ASSTEPGGGELF

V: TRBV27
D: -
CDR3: ASSFPGGEQY

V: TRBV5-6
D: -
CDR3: ASSLVSGSEQY

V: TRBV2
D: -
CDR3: ASSEGAGVRGQPQH

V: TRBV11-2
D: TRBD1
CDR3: ASSSQGETTEAF

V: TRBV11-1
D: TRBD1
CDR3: ASSFVTGKTTEAF

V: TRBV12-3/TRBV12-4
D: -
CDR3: ASSRLTYEQY

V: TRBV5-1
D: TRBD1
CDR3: ASSWDRGNTGELF

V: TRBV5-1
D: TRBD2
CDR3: ASSAGTSGTDTQY

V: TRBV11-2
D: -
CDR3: ASSPGVAREQF

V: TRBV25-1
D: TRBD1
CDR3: ASSEGTDNSPLH

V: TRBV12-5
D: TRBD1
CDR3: ASGFGQGAGELF

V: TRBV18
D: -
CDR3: ASSPARALHTDTQY

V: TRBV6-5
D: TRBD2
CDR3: ASSWTSGRLGNEQF

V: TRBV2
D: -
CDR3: ASSEQGNTGELF

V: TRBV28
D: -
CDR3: ASSRGLTLGPDTQY

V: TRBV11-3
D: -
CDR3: ASSLDSGPGHEKSNQPQH

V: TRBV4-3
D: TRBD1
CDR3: ASSQDAGQGSQPQH

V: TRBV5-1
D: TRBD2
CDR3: ASSSIGGSYEQY

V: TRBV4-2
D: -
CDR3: ASSKPGGNQPQH

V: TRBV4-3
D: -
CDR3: ASSLMKTSLYNEQF